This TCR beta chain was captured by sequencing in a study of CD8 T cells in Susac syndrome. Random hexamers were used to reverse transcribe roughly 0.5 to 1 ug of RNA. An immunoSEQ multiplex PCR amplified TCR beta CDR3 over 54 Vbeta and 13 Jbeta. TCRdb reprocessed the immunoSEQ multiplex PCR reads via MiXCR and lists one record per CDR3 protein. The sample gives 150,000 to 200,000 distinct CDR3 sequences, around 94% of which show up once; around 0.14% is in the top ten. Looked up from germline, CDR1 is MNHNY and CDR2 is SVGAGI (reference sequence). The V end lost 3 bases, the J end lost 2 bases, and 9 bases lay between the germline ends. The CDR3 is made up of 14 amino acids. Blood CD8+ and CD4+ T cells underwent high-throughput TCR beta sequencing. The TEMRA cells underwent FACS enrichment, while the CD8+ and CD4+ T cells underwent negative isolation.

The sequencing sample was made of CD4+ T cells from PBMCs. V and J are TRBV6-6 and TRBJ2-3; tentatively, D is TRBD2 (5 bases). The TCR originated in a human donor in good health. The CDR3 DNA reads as TGTGCCAGCAGTTATGGACTCAACACAGATACGCAGTATTTT. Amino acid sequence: CASSYGLNTDTQYF.